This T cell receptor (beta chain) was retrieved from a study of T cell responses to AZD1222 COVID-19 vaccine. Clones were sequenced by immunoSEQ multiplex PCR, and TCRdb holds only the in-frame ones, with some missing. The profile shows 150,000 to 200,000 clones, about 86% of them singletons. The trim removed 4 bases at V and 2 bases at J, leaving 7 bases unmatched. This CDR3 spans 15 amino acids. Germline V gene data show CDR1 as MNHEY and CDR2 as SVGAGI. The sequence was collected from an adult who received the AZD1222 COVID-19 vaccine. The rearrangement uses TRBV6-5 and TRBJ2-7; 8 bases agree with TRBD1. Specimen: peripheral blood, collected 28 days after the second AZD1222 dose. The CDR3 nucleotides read TGTGCCAGCAGTTCTACTCCGACAGGGGCCTACGAGCAGTACTTC. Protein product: CASSSTPTGAYEQYF.